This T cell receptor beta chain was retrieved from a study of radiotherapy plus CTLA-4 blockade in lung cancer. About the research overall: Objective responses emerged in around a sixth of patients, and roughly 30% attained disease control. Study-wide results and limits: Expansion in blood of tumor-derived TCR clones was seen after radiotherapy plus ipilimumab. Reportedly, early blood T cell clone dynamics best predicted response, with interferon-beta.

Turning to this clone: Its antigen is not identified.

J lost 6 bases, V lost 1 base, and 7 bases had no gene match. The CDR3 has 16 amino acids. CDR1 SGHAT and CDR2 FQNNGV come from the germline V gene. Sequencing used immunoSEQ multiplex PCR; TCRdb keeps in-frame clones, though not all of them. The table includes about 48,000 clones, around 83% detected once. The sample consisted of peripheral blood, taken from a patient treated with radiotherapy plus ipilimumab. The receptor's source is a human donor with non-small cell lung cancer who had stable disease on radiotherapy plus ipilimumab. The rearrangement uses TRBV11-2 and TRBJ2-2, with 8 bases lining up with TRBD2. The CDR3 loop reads CASSLGLAGGAGELFF. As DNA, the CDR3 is TGTGCCAGCAGCTTAGGGCTAGCGGGTGGAGCCGGGGAGCTGTTTTTT.